This T cell receptor beta chain came from a study of T cell responses to AZD1222 COVID-19 vaccine. V dropped 5 bases and J dropped 4; count of bases not matched to a gene: 5. This CDR3 contains 16 residues. In germline, CDR1 is SGHTA, CDR2 FQGTGA. Method: immunoSEQ multiplex PCR; TCRdb's copy keeps in-frame clones and lacks some. The data hold approximately 180,000 clones, with about 86% observed a single time. The clonotype comes from an adult in good health. This chain uses TRBV7-3 with TRBJ2-1, with 13 bases aligning to TRBD2. The material sequenced was peripheral blood, taken on day 0 of AZD1222 vaccination. The CDR3 DNA is TGTGCCAGCAGCCCCTGGACTAGCGGGGGTTACAATGAGCAGTTCTTC. Translated, it gives CASSPWTSGGYNEQFF.